This T cell receptor gamma chain emerged from a study of γδ T cells in repeated Plasmodium falciparum infection. Overall study: Four controlled malaria infections with P. falciparum NF54 spanned less than 850 days. Samples were taken at baseline, before some infections, and 21 days after each. General study results and limits: Many TCRgamma sequences overlapped between individuals in stable Vgamma9/Vdelta2+ repertoires. Compared with Australian children, Malian Vdelta2-negative repertoires seemed more clonal, less diverse, less shared.

The CDR3 has 11 amino acids. Germline V gene lookup returns CDR1 GITISATS and CDR2 ISYDGTV (reference sequence). This clone was found a few times. What it recognizes is unknown. A far larger clone is one base from this, pointing to a likely read error. The identical CDR3 is also encoded by other nucleotide sequences in the sample. Bulk repertoires came from Vgamma9/Vdelta2+ or Vdelta2-negative gammadelta T cells flow-sorted from PBMC. TCRdb made new clone calls on the multiplex PCR reads using CATT. The table has about 14,000 gamma-chain clones, around 1.6% seen once. The chain uses TRGV9 and TRGJ1 or TRGJ2. The sequenced material came from gamma-delta T cells from blood. This receptor was taken from a pool of human donors (malaria-infected and uninfected, not separated). The CDR3 DNA reads TGTGCCCTGTGGGAAAGTGTGAAGAAACTCTTT. It yields the protein CALWESVKKLF.